The rows below give T cell receptor beta chains drawn from one sample of a study of cytomegalovirus exposure and HLA in healthy donors. TCRdb keeps only in-frame clones here, not all; method: immunoSEQ multiplex PCR. The repertoire includes 100,000 to 150,000 clones, under 85% of them detected once, and 1.5% to 2% sits in the top ten. The sequenced material came from PBMCs. These receptors originate from a boy aged 5 to 17 in good health and CMV-seronegative. The CDR3 runs from the conserved cysteine through the conserved F or W. Each record gives: J gene, D gene, clone size, V gene, CDR3 DNA, CDR3 protein. A D gene is named only where the DNA matches it firmly. Not all rows give a size; the values are once, few, many and, for expanded clones, a class.

>TRBJ1-1|.|.|TRBV6-6
TGTGCCAGCAGTCCCCGGACAGACGAAGCTTTCTTT
CASSPRTDEAFF
>TRBJ1-2|TRBD1|.|TRBV5-6
TGTGCCAGCAGCTTGGCGACAGGGGGGAAGAACTATGGCTACACCTTC
CASSLATGGKNYGYTF
>TRBJ2-5|.|once|TRBV4-1
TGCGCCAGCAGCCAAGATTGGCCGGAGGGAGAGCAGTACTTC
CASSQDWPEGEQYF
>TRBJ1-3|.|.|TRBV7-8
TGTGCCAGCAGCTTAGGAGGGAAAGTCGCTGGAAACACCATATATTTT
CASSLGGKVAGNTIYF
>TRBJ2-6|TRBD1|.|TRBV12-5
TGTGCTAGTGCCCCATTGGCGGGGACAGGGGGCGAAAATGGGGCCAACGTCCTGACTTTC
CASAPLAGTGGENGANVLTF
>TRBJ1-4|.|.|TRBV5-1
TGCGCCAGCAGCGCGGGATCGACAGTCCGGCCGGAAAAACTGTTTTTT
CASSAGSTVRPEKLFF
>TRBJ2-7|.|.|TRBV6-1
TGTGCCAGCAGTGTAGGCAGGGCCCACGAGCAGTACTTC
CASSVGRAHEQYF
>TRBJ2-5|.|once|TRBV4-1
TGCGCCAGCAGCCAAGCTTACCAAGAGACCCAGTACTTC
CASSQAYQETQYF
>TRBJ2-7|.|.|TRBV9
TGTGCCAGCAGCGTAGGTAACGAGCAGTACTTC
CASSVGNEQYF
>TRBJ2-7|TRBD2|.|TRBV7-2
TGTGCCAGCAGCGCCAACAGCGGGGGGACCTACGAGCAGTACTTC
CASSANSGGTYEQYF
>TRBJ2-7|TRBD2|.|TRBV5-1
TGCGCCAGCACCCTGGGAGCGGGATTCTACGAGCAGTACTTC
CASTLGAGFYEQYF
>TRBJ1-2|.|once|TRBV4-2
TGTGCCAGCAGCCAAGATAGCGCAGGGGTCTATGGCTACACCTTC
CASSQDSAGVYGYTF
>TRBJ1-4|TRBD1|.|TRBV5-1
TGCGCCAGCAGCTTGGCACCGGGACAGGAAAAACTGTTTTTT
CASSLAPGQEKLFF
>TRBJ2-1|TRBD2|.|TRBV7-3
TGTGCCAGCAGCCGCTTGACTAGCGGGACCTACAATGAGCAGTTCTTC
CASSRLTSGTYNEQFF
>TRBJ1-1|.|.|TRBV7-9
TGTGCCAGCAGCTTTGATAGCGCTGAAGCTTTCTTT
CASSFDSAEAFF
>TRBJ2-3|TRBD2|.|TRBV9
TGTGCCAGCAGCTCGGGGGGGATCGGAGATACGCAGTATTTT
CASSSGGIGDTQYF
>TRBJ1-2|.|.|TRBV27
TGTGCCAGCAGTTTCCGGGGTGCGGGCTACCCCTTC
CASSFRGAGYPF
>TRBJ2-2|TRBD1|.|TRBV15
TGTGCCACCAGCAGGGGGACAGGGGTCGGGGAGCTGTTTTTT
CATSRGTGVGELFF
>TRBJ1-1|.|.|TRBV21-1
TGTGCCAGCAGCAAAGTACTCTCAGAAGCTTTCTTT
CASSKVLSEAFF
>TRBJ2-7|TRBD2|once|TRBV7-3
TGTGCCAGCAGCTTAAGGCAGGACGGGAGGTACGAGCAGTACTTC
CASSLRQDGRYEQYF
>TRBJ2-7|.|.|TRBV7-6
TGTGCCAGCAGCTTAGGAGGGATCTACGAGCAGTACTTC
CASSLGGIYEQYF
>TRBJ2-3|TRBD2|.|TRBV6-1
TGTGCCAGCAGCGCCTCCAGCGGGGGGTCCGATACGCAGTATTTT
CASSASSGGSDTQYF
>TRBJ2-5|TRBD2|.|TRBV6-1
TGTGCCAGCAGTGAGTTGGACCCGGGACCCGGGGGGGAGACCCAGTACTTC
CASSELDPGPGGETQYF
>TRBJ2-1|.|.|TRBV30
TGTGCCTGGACCCGATGGAGAGACAGTTCTTACAATGAGCAGTTCTTC
CAWTRWRDSSYNEQFF